Below are 19 T cell receptor beta chains sequenced from a single sample in a study of blood T cell repertoires in COVID-19 (dated by TCRdb to the early 2020s). The library was obtained by the immunoSEQ multiplex PCR assay. Here the immuneACCESS table is served through TCRdb, limited to in-frame sequences with V and J called. Missing clones are a known gap in these copies; in checked studies unresolved V genes cover under half, and the rest lacks a known reason. The sample table lists around 230,000 clones, about nine tenths of them with a count of one. The ten largest make up about 4% of the sample. Sequences were obtained from PBMCs or T cells enriched from blood (not recorded which). Source of these receptors: a woman aged 25 to 39 with acute COVID-19.

The rearrangement uses TRBV5-1 and TRBJ1-1; weak D call: TRBD1 (6 bases). V was trimmed by 4 bases and J by 1 base, leaving 8 bases between them. This CDR3 has 13 amino acids. The V gene's germline CDR1 is SGHRS and CDR2 YFSETQ. The CDR3 DNA sequence: TGCGCCAGCAGCCGGACAGAGAACACTGAAGCTTTCTTT. It yields the protein CASSRTENTEAFF. Filled out from reference TRBV5-1 and TRBJ1-1, the complete variable domain reads KAGVTQTPRYLIKTRGQQVTLSCSPISGHRSVSWYQQTPGQGLQFLFEYFSETQRNKGNFPGRFSGRQFSNSRSEMNVSTLELGDSALYLCASSRTENTEAFFGQGTRLTVV.

J is TRBJ2-1 and V is TRBV5-1; 12 nucleotides match TRBD1. Germline V lookup: CDR1 SGHRS, CDR2 YFSETQ. This CDR3 has 15 residues. V shed 7 bases and J 8 bases; nucleotides not matched to a gene: 10. The CDR3 reads CASDAGTGGFDEQFF. The CDR3 DNA reads as TGCGCCAGCGACGCCGGGACAGGGGGCTTCGATGAGCAGTTCTTC.

The rearrangement uses TRBV27 and TRBJ1-3, with D possibly TRBD1 on 6 matching bases. Trimming pared 6 bases from V and 3 bases from J, leaving 9 bases between. In germline, CDR1 is MNHEY, CDR2 SMNVEV (reference sequence). CDR3 length: 13 residues. CDR3 sequence (DNA): TGTGCCAGCAGACAGGGAGTTGGAAACACCATATATTTT. This encodes CASRQGVGNTIYF.

The chain is built from TRBV19 and TRBJ1-2; TRBD1 is a possible D gene (5 bases). Looked up from germline, CDR1 is LNHDA and CDR2 is SQIVND (reference sequence). V gave up 6 bases and J gave up 8 bases, with 16 bases separating them. The CDR3 sequence is 13 residues long. CDR3 region: CASSVGRTPGYTF. As DNA, the CDR3 is TGTGCCAGTAGCGTTGGGAGGACACCCGGCTACACCTTC.

The genes are TRBV4-1 and TRBJ1-5; D unresolved. This CDR3 spans 15 amino acids. The ends were cut back, 3 bases at V and 0 bases at J, with 9 bases in the middle. CDR1 and CDR2 from the germline V gene are MGHRA and YSYEKL. The CDR3 DNA reads TGCGCCAGCAGCCAGATTGGCCCTAGCAATCAGCCCCAGCATTTT. Its translation: CASSQIGPSNQPQHF.

The chain combines TRBV27 with TRBJ1-5; D is ambiguous. This CDR3 has 15 amino acids. CDR1 and CDR2 from the germline V gene are MNHEY and SMNVEV (reference sequence). V shed 8 bases and J shed 3 bases, with 17 bases lying between them. The CDR3 loop is CASPCFSDHNQPQHF. For the CDR3, the DNA is TGTGCCAGCCCCTGTTTCAGCGACCACAATCAGCCCCAGCATTTT.

This chain links TRBV2 with TRBJ2-5, with D maybe TRBD2 (6 bases). CDR3 length: 14 amino acids. The germline CDR1 and CDR2 sequences are SNHLY and FYNNEI. The V gene lost 4 bases and the J gene lost 2 bases, with 11 bases spanning the gap. CDR3 sequence reads: CASSGPSGQETQYF. In nucleotides, the CDR3 is TGTGCCAGCAGTGGGCCCAGCGGGCAAGAGACCCAGTACTTC.

This clone was recorded once. The chain recombines TRBV5-1 with TRBJ1-1, with 9 bases identical to TRBD1. This CDR3 has 14 amino acids. V gave up 3 bases and J gave up 5 bases; unmatched junction bases: 5. CDR1 and CDR2 (germline): SGHRS, YFSETQ. CDR3 sequence reads: CASSSRTGETEAFF. For the CDR3, the DNA is TGCGCCAGCAGCTCGCGGACAGGGGAGACTGAAGCTTTCTTT.

The chain has TRBV7-9 and TRBJ1-3; D unclear. The germline gives CDR1 SEHNR, CDR2 FQNEAQ (reference sequence). Trimming took 1 base from V and 8 from J, leaving 12 bases between them. The CDR3 spans 14 residues. The CDR3 DNA sequence: TGTGCCAGCAGCTTAGATTCTCTGTCGGACACCATATATTTT. Translation: CASSLDSLSDTIYF.

The chain uses TRBV7-9 and TRBJ2-7, with TRBD1 matching 12 bases. Per the germline V gene, CDR1 is SEHNR and CDR2 is FQNEAQ (reference sequence). The CDR3 sequence is 15 residues long. The V and J ends lost 5 bases and 5 bases, in that order; junction bases with no gene match: 7. CDR3 nucleotide sequence: TGTGCCAGCAGCATCCGGGACAGGGGGCTCAACGAGCAGTACTTC. Protein: CASSIRDRGLNEQYF.

J is TRBJ1-1 and V is TRBV27; D is undetermined. V gave up 5 bases and J gave up 1 base, with 14 bases separating them. The CDR3 totals 15 residues. The germline V gene encodes CDR1 MNHEY and CDR2 SMNVEV (reference sequence). CDR3 residues: CASSPGMGWNTEAFF. The CDR3 nucleotides read TGTGCCAGCAGTCCCGGGATGGGATGGAACACTGAAGCTTTCTTT.

This clone was seen only a few times. This chain connects TRBV5-1 to TRBJ2-1, with 7 positions matching TRBD2. The germline V gene encodes CDR1 SGHRS and CDR2 YFSETQ. V was clipped by 4 bases and J by 4 bases; unmatched bases: 2. CDR3 size: 13 residues. The CDR3 DNA follows: TGCGCCAGCAGCCACGGGGGGTACAATGAGCAGTTCTTC. Translating it yields CASSHGGYNEQFF.

This clone was detected only a few times. The chain combines TRBV27 with TRBJ1-5, with TRBD1 matching over 7 bases. V was clipped by 4 bases and J by 2 bases; unmatched bases: 8. Germline V CDR1 and CDR2: MNHEY, SMNVEV (reference sequence). The CDR3 contains 16 residues. The CDR3 DNA sequence: TGTGCCAGCAGTTCCGACAGGGCCCTTGGCAATCAGCCCCAGCATTTT. Amino acid sequence: CASSSDRALGNQPQHF.

V usage is TRBV7-7 and J usage is TRBJ2-3, with a tentative D call TRBD2 (6 bases). This CDR3 region has 15 residues. The V and J ends lost 1 base and 6 bases respectively, with 14 bases between them. Germline values: CDR1 SSHAT, CDR2 FNYEAQ (reference sequence). CDR3 sequence (DNA): TGTGCCAGCAGCTTAGGGGGAGGACCAGCGGATACGCAGTATTTT. Translating it yields CASSLGGGPADTQYF.

The chain uses TRBV7-3 and TRBJ2-1; TRBD2 matches 10 bases. The V gene end was trimmed by 6 bases and the J gene end by 5 bases; junction bases not matched to a gene: 7. The CDR3 runs to 15 residues. Germline CDR1 SGHTA, CDR2 FQGTGA. CDR3 amino acids: CASSPQLAGDNEQFF. The CDR3 DNA follows: TGTGCCAGCAGTCCGCAGCTAGCGGGGGACAATGAGCAGTTCTTC.

This clone has more than one count but fewer than ten. V and J are TRBV5-1 and TRBJ1-1, with no clear D. Germline values: CDR1 SGHRS, CDR2 YFSETQ. V was shortened by 1 base and J by 7 bases, with 11 bases between the two germline ends. The CDR3 extends over 13 amino acids. Here the CDR3 reads CASSLTARHEAFF. Here the CDR3 DNA reads TGCGCCAGCAGCTTGACTGCCAGGCATGAAGCTTTCTTT.

The V and J genes are TRBV25-1 and TRBJ1-4; tentative D call: TRBD1 (5 bases). The CDR3 length is 15 residues. Trimming removed 1 base from V and 4 bases from J, with 10 bases in between. Germline V gene data show CDR1 as MGHDK and CDR2 as SYGVNS. DNA of the CDR3: TGTGCCAGCAGTGAATGGGGCAGGGATAATGAAAAACTGTTTTTT. It translates to CASSEWGRDNEKLFF.

V and J are TRBV5-4 and TRBJ2-1; D may be TRBD2 (6 bases). Germline V CDR1 and CDR2: SGHNT, YYREEE (reference sequence). The V gene lost 7 bases and the J gene lost 1 base, with 12 bases spanning the gap. This CDR3 has 14 amino acids. CDR3 loop: CASGGSGSYNEQFF. The CDR3, as DNA: TGTGCCAGCGGGGGGTCGGGGTCCTACAATGAGCAGTTCTTC. The whole variable domain, remainder taken from reference TRBV5-4 and TRBJ2-1, is ETGVTQSPTHLIKTRGQQVTLRCSSQSGHNTVSWYQQALGQGPQFIFQYYREEENGRGNFPPRFSGLQFPNYSSELNVNALELDDSALYLCASGGSGSYNEQFFGPGTRLTVL.

This chain uses TRBV9 with TRBJ1-2; D might be TRBD1 (5 bases). The CDR3 covers 14 residues. CDR1 and CDR2 from the germline V gene are SGDLS and YYNGEE. Trimming left V 4 bases short and J 4 bases short, with 14 bases between. CDR3 nucleotide sequence: TGTGCCAGCAGCCTATTGACAGAGTCCTATGGCTACACCTTC. It is translated as CASSLLTESYGYTF. Full variable domain (outside the CDR3, taken from reference TRBV9 and TRBJ1-2): DSGVTQTPKHLITATGQRVTLRCSPRSGDLSVYWYQQSLDQGLQFLIQYYNGEERAKGNILERFSAQQFPDLHSELNLSSLELGDSALYFCASSLLTESYGYTFGSGTRLTVV.